This record concerns one T cell receptor (beta chain) sequence. As yet, its antigen is unknown. The data were obtained in a study of cytomegalovirus exposure and HLA in healthy donors. The study's findings and limits: CMV serostatus was the sole immune exposure data available. There were reportedly fewer N-insertions in an Asian-associated ancestry cluster than the approximately 630-donor mean, in a later analysis.

This PCR relied on a set of 60 Vbeta primers and 13 Jbeta primers. The assay was immunoSEQ multiplex PCR, and TCRdb's table has in-frame clones only and misses some. Of under 130,000 clones listed, roughly 15% are singletons. Input material: PBMCs. The receptor was derived from a female donor in good health and CMV-seronegative.

Here the CDR3 reads CASSPGASGTDTQYF. The CDR3 nucleotides read TGTGCCAGCTCACCAGGGGCTAGCGGCACAGATACGCAGTATTTT. The chain uses TRBV18 and TRBJ2-3; the D gene is possibly TRBD2 (6 bases). V lost 2 bases to trimming and J lost 1 base, with 10 bases between them. This CDR3 spans 15 amino acids. Germline lookup yields CDR1 KGHSH and CDR2 LQKENI.